This T cell receptor beta chain was documented in a study of T cell responses to AZD1222 COVID-19 vaccine. Study findings and constraints: CD4 TCRs covered the whole spike, strongest at regions 160-218 and 743-854. Recipients of two AZD1222 doses showed rising Spike-specific TCR breadth and depth. Repertoire samples came only from after the peak T cell response.

Concerning this clone itself: Its antigen remains unknown.

Clones were sequenced by immunoSEQ multiplex PCR, and TCRdb holds only the in-frame ones, with some missing. The sample carries roughly 170,000 clones, around 87% recorded once. The CDR3 extends over 14 amino acids. The germline gives CDR1 GTSNPN, CDR2 SVGIG (reference sequence). V dropped 4 bases and J dropped 8 bases, with 17 bases sitting between them. The specimen comprised peripheral blood, sampled on day 0 of AZD1222 vaccination. This TCR was sampled from an adult in good health. The chain links TRBV30 to TRBJ1-4; D remains unclear. The DNA of the CDR3 is TGTGCCTGGAATCCAGGACCTCGTCGAGAAAAACTGTTTTTT. Protein product: CAWNPGPRREKLFF.